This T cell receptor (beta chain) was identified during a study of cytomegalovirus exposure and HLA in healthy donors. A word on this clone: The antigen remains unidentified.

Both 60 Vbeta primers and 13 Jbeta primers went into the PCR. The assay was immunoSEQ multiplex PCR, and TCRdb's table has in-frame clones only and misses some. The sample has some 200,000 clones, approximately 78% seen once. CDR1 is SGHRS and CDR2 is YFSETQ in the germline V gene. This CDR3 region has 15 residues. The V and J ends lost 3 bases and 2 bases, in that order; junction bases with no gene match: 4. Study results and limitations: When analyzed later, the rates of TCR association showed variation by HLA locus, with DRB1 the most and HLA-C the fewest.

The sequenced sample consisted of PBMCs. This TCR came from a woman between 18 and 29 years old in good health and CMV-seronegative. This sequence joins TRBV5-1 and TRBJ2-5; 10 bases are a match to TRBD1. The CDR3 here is CASSYSDRGQETQYF. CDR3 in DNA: TGCGCCAGCAGCTATTCGGACAGGGGGCAAGAGACCCAGTACTTC.